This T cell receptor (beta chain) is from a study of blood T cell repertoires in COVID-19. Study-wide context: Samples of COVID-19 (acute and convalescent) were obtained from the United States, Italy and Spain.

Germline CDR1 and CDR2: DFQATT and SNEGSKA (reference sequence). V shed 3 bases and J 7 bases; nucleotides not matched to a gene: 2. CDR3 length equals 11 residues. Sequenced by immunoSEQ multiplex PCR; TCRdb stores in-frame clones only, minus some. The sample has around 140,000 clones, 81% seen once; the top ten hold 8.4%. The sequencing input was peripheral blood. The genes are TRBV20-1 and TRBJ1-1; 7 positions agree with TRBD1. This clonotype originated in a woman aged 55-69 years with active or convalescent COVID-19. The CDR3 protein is CSASRDSEAFF. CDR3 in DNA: TGCAGTGCTAGCCGGGACAGTGAAGCTTTCTTT.